Listed below are T cell receptor beta chains from one sample, sequenced in a study of CXCR3-negative and CXCR3-positive naive CD8 T cells. TCRdb re-called the 5' RACE reads and gives one entry per CDR3 protein, without DNA. Recorded here are about 89,000 distinct CDR3 sequences; the top ten clones represent 0.5% to 0.6%. The sequencing input was naive CXCR3+ CD8+ T cells from blood. Source of these receptors: a human donor in good health. Some clones in this sample may be carry-over from other donors' samples. Both conserved end residues are part of each CDR3.

TRBJ2-3 TRBV4-1 13 CASSPQGADTQYF
TRBJ2-2 TRBV7-9 16 CASRPPRTGSAGELFF
TRBJ2-2 TRBV6-1 15 CASSPGQGHTGELFF
TRBJ2-5 TRBV7-2 15 CASSLGGQKQETQYF
TRBJ2-3 TRBV6-5 15 CASSDAWGDTDTQYF
TRBJ2-7 TRBV20-1 13 CSASSGSSYEQYF
TRBJ1-4 TRBV15 16 CATSRDLGATNEKLFF
TRBJ2-1 TRBV7-9 14 CAGNMQGLNNEQFF
TRBJ1-5 TRBV28 14 CASSSGGLSQPQHF
TRBJ2-1 TRBV7-2 13 CASSLSHFNEQFF
TRBJ2-3 TRBV14 15 CASSQDGTSTDTQYF
TRBJ2-2 TRBV28 17 CASSLRTGIRVDGELFF
TRBJ2-5 TRBV11-2 15 CASSTRLAAGETQYF
TRBJ2-5 TRBV12-3/TRBV12-4 14 CASSWTSGRKTQYF
TRBJ2-1 TRBV5-1 16 CASSPGGGRFLDEQFF
TRBJ2-1 TRBV19 15 CASSIAGGSYNEQFF
TRBJ2-1 TRBV7-8 16 CASSSERLAGVYEQFF
TRBJ2-1 TRBV15 15 CAASGQGESFNEQFF
TRBJ2-1 TRBV14 13 CASSHELTSEQFF
TRBJ1-2 TRBV2 15 CASSLGVGANYGYTF
TRBJ1-6 TRBV28 18 CASSFPTQVGSYNSPLHF
TRBJ2-4 TRBV7-9 17 CASSPRTSGGAGDIQYF
TRBJ2-2 TRBV6-1 15 CASSPFPSNTGELFF
TRBJ1-4 TRBV6-5 16 CASSSDPQAETEKLFF
TRBJ2-7 TRBV7-9 12 CASSGGTYEQYF
TRBJ2-3 TRBV28 17 CASSLLVRGGSTDTQYF
TRBJ2-3 TRBV6-5 17 CASSYSQDFLIQEAQYF
TRBJ2-1 TRBV6-2/TRBV6-3 14 CASSYDSSYNEQFF
TRBJ2-3 TRBV28 15 CASSFLSGGTDTQYF
TRBJ1-1 TRBV29-1 14 CSVENTGMGTEAFF
TRBJ1-1 TRBV20-1 13 CSARAGEFTEAFF
TRBJ1-1 TRBV28 14 CASSLPDGNTEAFF